This T cell receptor (beta chain) stems from a study of blood T cell repertoires in COVID-19. The method was immunoSEQ multiplex PCR; TCRdb's version includes in-frame clones alone and lacks a portion of them. The sample lists about 270,000 clones; more than 90% were seen once. CDR3 length equals 13 residues. V was pared by 5 bases and J by 4 bases, with 12 bases between. Germline assignment: CDR1 SGHNT and CDR2 YENEEA. The sample comprised peripheral blood. The gene calls are TRBV11-3 and TRBJ2-7, with D perhaps matching TRBD2 (7 bases). This clonotype was obtained from a person aged 18 to 29 with COVID-19, enrolled during active disease. CDR3 region: CASSQGGGYEQYF. CDR3 bases: TGTGCCAGCAGCCAAGGGGGGGGATACGAGCAGTACTTC.